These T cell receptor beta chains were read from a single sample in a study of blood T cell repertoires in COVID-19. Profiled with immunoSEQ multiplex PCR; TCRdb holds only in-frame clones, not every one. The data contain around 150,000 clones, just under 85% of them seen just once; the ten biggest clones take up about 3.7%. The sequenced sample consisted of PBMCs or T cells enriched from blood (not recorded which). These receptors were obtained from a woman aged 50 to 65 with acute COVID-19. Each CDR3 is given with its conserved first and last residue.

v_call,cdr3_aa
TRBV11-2,CASSLGATGLSYEQYF
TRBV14,CASSLQGNTEAFF
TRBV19,CASWTGGGTDTQYF
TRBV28,CASTAPGQGNTEAFF
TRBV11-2,CASSFGQGSYEQYF
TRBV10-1,CASSPGTAETQYF
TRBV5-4,CASSTGEGVISYNEQFF
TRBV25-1,CASSEGGIGLEETQYF
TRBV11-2,CASSSGLAGGSYNEQFF
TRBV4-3,CASSQDDNVREQFF
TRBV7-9,CASSRDRGNQPQHF
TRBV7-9,CASRAGTGSGGAEAFF
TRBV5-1,CASSLAGGRTEAFF
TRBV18,CASSPLQGTPGDTQYF
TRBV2,CASSDQGIEKLFF
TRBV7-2,CASSSRGTRGASYEQYF
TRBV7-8,CASSSGWRTNTGELFF
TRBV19,CASSIVGGISYNEQFF
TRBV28,CASSLWGGKNSPLHF
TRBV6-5,CASSLDRAGNQPQHF
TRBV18,CASSPNRLSSYNSPLHF
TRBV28,CASSIQGARYTIYF
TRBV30,CAWSGGFRGNTIYF
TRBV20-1,CSASLVGLAYNEQFF
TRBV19,CASSSGLSGIQYF
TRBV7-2,CASSLGQGHNEQFF